These T cell receptor beta chains were read from a single sample in a study of beta chain features in type 1 diabetes. Clones were read by immunoSEQ multiplex PCR, and TCRdb kept only the in-frame ones, dropping some. The sample lists hundreds of thousands of clones; around 15% were seen once. Sequenced material: naive CD4+ T cells from blood. The origin of the receptors is a man between 18 and 29 years old with type 1 diabetes. Both conserved end residues are part of each CDR3. D genes are given only for firm matches. Rows may omit the clone size; those that give it use once, few, many or a size class.

.	TRBV18	.	TRBJ1-4	TGTGCCAGCTCACCGACAGTCGCAACTAATGAAAAACTGTTTTTT	CASSPTVATNEKLFF
few	TRBV7-3	TRBD1	TRBJ2-1	TGTGCCAACCTTGAGGGGGCCCCTTTCTACAATGAGCAGTTCTTC	CANLEGAPFYNEQFF
few	TRBV30	.	TRBJ1-4	TGTGCCTGGAGTCCCGGACAGAAAAATGAAAAACTGTTTTTT	CAWSPGQKNEKLFF
few	TRBV7-9	.	TRBJ1-1	TGTGCCAGCAGCTCGAGGGAAACGGAAGCTTTCTTT	CASSSRETEAFF
few	TRBV4-1	TRBD1	TRBJ2-3	TGCGCCAGCAGCCAGCAAATCGGACAGGGAGGTACGCAGTATTTT	CASSQQIGQGGTQYF
.	TRBV30	.	TRBJ1-6	TGTGCCTGGAGTGTACTCAGTAATTCACCCCTCCACTTT	CAWSVLSNSPLHF
.	TRBV6-1	.	TRBJ2-3	TGTGCCAGCATGTATTTCCAGGTGGGAGATACGCAGTATTTT	CASMYFQVGDTQYF
few	TRBV4-1	.	TRBJ2-5	TGCGCCAGCAGCCTCCTACACAGAGAGACCCAGTACTTC	CASSLLHRETQYF
few	TRBV30	.	TRBJ1-3	TGTGCCTGGGGGCACTCTGGAAACACCATATATTTT	CAWGHSGNTIYF
few	TRBV9	TRBD1	TRBJ1-1	TGTGCCAGCAGCCCCCGACAGGGCGACGACACTGAAGCTTTCTTT	CASSPRQGDDTEAFF
few	TRBV6-5	.	TRBJ1-1	TGTGCCAGCAGTTACACCCAGTTAGGGGGGACTGAAGCTTTCTTT	CASSYTQLGGTEAFF
.	TRBV7-6	.	TRBJ1-5	TGTGCCAGCAGCGGCGGAACAGGGATCGGCAATCAGCCCCAGCATTTT	CASSGGTGIGNQPQHF
few	TRBV2	.	TRBJ1-2	TGTGCCACATCAGGGAACTATGGCTACACCTTC	CATSGNYGYTF
.	TRBV29-1	.	TRBJ2-1	TGCAGCGTAAGACTAGTAATAGGTGAGCAGTTCTTC	CSVRLVIGEQFF
few	TRBV6-5	.	TRBJ2-7	TGTGCCAGCAGTTACTCGACATCGGGGTACGAGCAGTACTTC	CASSYSTSGYEQYF
few	TRBV7-2	.	TRBJ1-4	TGTGCCAGCAGCACCACGGGGACAACTAATGAAAAACTGTTTTTT	CASSTTGTTNEKLFF
few	TRBV18	TRBD1	TRBJ2-1	TGTGCCAGCTCAGCCTGGACAGGCAGCAGCTCCTACAATGAGCAGTTCTTC	CASSAWTGSSSYNEQFF
.	TRBV28	TRBD2	TRBJ2-1	TGTGCCAGCAGCACCTCGAGCGGGGCATACAATGAGCAGTTCTTC	CASSTSSGAYNEQFF